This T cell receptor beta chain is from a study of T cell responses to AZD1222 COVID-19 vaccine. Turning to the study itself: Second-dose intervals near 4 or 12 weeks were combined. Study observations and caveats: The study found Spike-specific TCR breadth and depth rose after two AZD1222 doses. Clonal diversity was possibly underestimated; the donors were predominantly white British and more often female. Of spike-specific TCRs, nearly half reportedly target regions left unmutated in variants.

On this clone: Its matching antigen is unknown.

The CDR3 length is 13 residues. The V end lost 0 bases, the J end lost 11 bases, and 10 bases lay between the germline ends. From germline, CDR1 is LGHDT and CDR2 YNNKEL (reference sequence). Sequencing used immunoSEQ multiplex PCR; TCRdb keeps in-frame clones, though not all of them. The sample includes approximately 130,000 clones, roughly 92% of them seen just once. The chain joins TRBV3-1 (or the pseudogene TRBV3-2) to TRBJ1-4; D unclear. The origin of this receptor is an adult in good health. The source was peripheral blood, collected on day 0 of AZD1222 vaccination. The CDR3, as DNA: TGTGCCAGCAGCCAAGAGCGGCCTGGGAAACTGTTTTTT. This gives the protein CASSQERPGKLFF.